Listed here is a single T cell receptor beta chain. What it binds is unknown. These data belong to a study of cytomegalovirus exposure and HLA in healthy donors. Study-wide context: An early release of data contained about 85 million unique TCRs, which came from HLA-typed donors.

PCR was performed using 60 Vbeta and 13 Jbeta primers. The method was immunoSEQ multiplex PCR; TCRdb's version includes in-frame clones alone and lacks a portion of them. The sample shows 150,000 to 200,000 clones, roughly 70% of them seen only once. Points from the study as a whole: Usually a TCR sequence was rare, but some public TCRs were found in many donors. Being indistinguishable, some V segments were excluded, TRBV6-2 and TRBV6-3 among them. It was likely that a cluster of highly shared sequence variants was a sequencing artifact.

Germline CDR1 and CDR2: LNHDA and SQIVND (reference sequence). V gave up 3 bases and J gave up 2 bases, with 13 bases separating them. The CDR3 consists of 15 residues. This TCR derives from a girl under 18 in good health and CMV-seronegative. The sequencing input was PBMCs. The J gene is TRBJ1-1, the V gene TRBV19, with D perhaps matching TRBD1 (6 bases). In DNA form, the CDR3 reads TGTGCCAGTAGTATGGGCGGGGGCCCAAACACTGAAGCTTTCTTT. Translating gives CASSMGGGPNTEAFF.